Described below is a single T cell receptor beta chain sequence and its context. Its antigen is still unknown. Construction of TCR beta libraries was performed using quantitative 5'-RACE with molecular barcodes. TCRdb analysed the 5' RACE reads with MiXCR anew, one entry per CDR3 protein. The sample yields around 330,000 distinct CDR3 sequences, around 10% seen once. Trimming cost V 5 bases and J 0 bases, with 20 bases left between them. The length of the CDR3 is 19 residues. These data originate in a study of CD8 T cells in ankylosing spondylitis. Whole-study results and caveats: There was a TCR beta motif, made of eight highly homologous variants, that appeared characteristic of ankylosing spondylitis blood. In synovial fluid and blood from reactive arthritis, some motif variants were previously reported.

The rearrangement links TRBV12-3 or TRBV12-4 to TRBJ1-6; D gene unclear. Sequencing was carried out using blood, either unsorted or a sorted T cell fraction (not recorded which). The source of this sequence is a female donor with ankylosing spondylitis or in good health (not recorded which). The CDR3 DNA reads TGTGCCAGCAGTCCTCGGACCGTTTCTCAAAGCTCCTATAATTCACCCCTCCACTTT. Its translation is CASSPRTVSQSSYNSPLHF.